The 23 T cell receptor beta chains below come from one sample, sequenced in a study of blood T cell repertoires in COVID-19. Profiling relied on immunoSEQ multiplex PCR, and the TCRdb table lists in-frame clones only, not all of them. The table includes approximately 390,000 clones, roughly 90% detected once. Material for sequencing was peripheral blood. Source of these receptors: a man between 18 and 35 years old with active or convalescent COVID-19.

The table lists this clone with a few counts. V and J are TRBV5-4 and TRBJ2-7; the match to TRBD1 covers 9 bases. The CDR3 has 15 amino acids. In germline, CDR1 is SGHNT, CDR2 YYREEE (reference sequence). The junction had 6 bases not matched to a gene; V was cut back by 4 bases and J by 1 base. CDR3 loop: CASSNTQGASYEQYF. DNA of the CDR3: TGTGCCAGCAGCAACACACAGGGGGCGTCCTACGAGCAGTACTTC.

The chain is built from TRBV4-1 and TRBJ2-2; TRBD1 matches 10 bases. The trim removed 2 bases at V and 7 bases at J, leaving 4 bases unmatched. The CDR3 loop spans 15 amino acids. The germline gives CDR1 MGHRA, CDR2 YSYEKL. CDR3 sequence: CASSQRTGGSGELFF. The CDR3 bases are TGCGCCAGCAGCCAACGGACAGGGGGTAGCGGGGAGCTGTTTTTT.

V usage is TRBV5-6 and J usage is TRBJ1-3; 10 bases are shared with TRBD1. CDR1 and CDR2 (germline): SGHDT, YYEEEE. J gave up 2 bases and V 5 bases, and 4 bases lay outside the gene matches. This CDR3 spans 15 amino acids. The CDR3 loop reads CASRETGGAGNTIYF. CDR3 coding DNA: TGTGCCAGCAGAGAGACAGGGGGCGCTGGAAACACCATATATTTT.

Written as DNA, the CDR3 is TGTGCCAGCACCGAAAAGAGGAACTATGGCTACACCTTC. Translating it yields CASTEKRNYGYTF. V and J are TRBV28 and TRBJ1-2; D ambiguous. There are 13 residues in the CDR3. The germline V gene has CDR1 MDHEN and CDR2 SYDVKM. V was pared by 7 bases and J by 2 bases, with 11 bases between.

The chain is built from TRBV7-9 and TRBJ1-3; 8 nucleotides line up with TRBD1. J gave up 4 bases and V 2 bases, and 1 base lay outside the gene matches. There are 14 residues in the CDR3. Germline V gene sequence: CDR1 SEHNR, CDR2 FQNEAQ (reference sequence). CDR3 in amino acids: CASSLPGGGNTIYF. Here the CDR3 DNA reads TGTGCCAGCAGCTTACCAGGGGGCGGAAACACCATATATTTT.

The chain recombines TRBV20-1 with TRBJ2-7; 8 bases line up with TRBD2. The CDR3 loop spans 14 amino acids. Germline trimming cut 6 bases from V and 3 bases from J; bases unmatched to any gene: 10. Germline assignment: CDR1 DFQATT and CDR2 SNEGSKA (reference sequence). The CDR3 DNA reads TGCAGTGCAAGTGGGACTAGACAAGACTACGAGCAGTACTTC. Encoded protein: CSASGTRQDYEQYF.

CDR3 DNA: TGTGCCAGCAGCCCGGCCTTAGGGGGAGGGACTGAAGCTTTCTTT. Protein product: CASSPALGGGTEAFF. The chain employs TRBV7-3 and TRBJ1-1; tentatively, D is TRBD1 (6 bases). Trimming stripped 5 bases from V and 5 bases from J, with 18 bases between. From germline, CDR1 is SGHTA and CDR2 FQGTGA. The CDR3 is made up of 15 amino acids.

The chain joins TRBV6-5 to TRBJ2-3, with TRBD1 as a possible D gene (5 bases). Trimming left V 7 bases short and J 1 base short, with 9 bases between. CDR1 is MNHEY and CDR2 is SVGAGI in the germline V gene. This CDR3 has 13 amino acids. For the CDR3, the DNA is TGTGCCAGCACCACAGGAGGCACAGATACGCAGTATTTT. Amino acid sequence: CASTTGGTDTQYF.

The chain employs TRBV29-1 and TRBJ2-5; no firm D call. This CDR3 contains 15 residues. The V gene's germline CDR1 is SQVTM and CDR2 ANQGSEA. Trimming took off 0 bases at V and 5 bases at J, with 16 bases between the two ends. The CDR3 here is CSVEDDKERRETQYF. The CDR3 DNA reads as TGCAGCGTTGAAGATGATAAGGAGCGTCGGGAGACCCAGTACTTC.

Only one count was recorded for this clone. This rearrangement joins TRBV7-8 to TRBJ1-3; 9 bases fit TRBD1. The V gene's germline CDR1 is SGHVS and CDR2 FQNEAQ. CDR3 length: 17 residues. Germline trimming cut 5 bases from V and 4 bases from J; bases unmatched to any gene: 12. DNA for the CDR3: TGTGCCAGCAGCGTAATGAACAGGGGGCTCTCCGGAAACACCATATATTTT. Its translation: CASSVMNRGLSGNTIYF.

This rearrangement joins TRBV5-1 to TRBJ2-1, with unresolved D. The CDR3 is made up of 13 amino acids. Trimming shortened V by 3 bases and J by 0 bases, and 4 bases separated the two germline ends. CDR1 and CDR2 from the germline V gene are SGHRS and YFSETQ. The CDR3 nucleotides read TGCGCCAGCAGCTCAAACTCCTACAATGAGCAGTTCTTC. Translation: CASSSNSYNEQFF.

This clone was seen a handful of times. The chain combines TRBV18 with TRBJ1-6, with a tentative D call TRBD1 (5 bases). The CDR3 consists of 16 residues. Germline CDR1 KGHSH, CDR2 LQKENI. Trimming stripped 4 bases from V and 0 bases from J, with 10 bases between. CDR3 nucleotide sequence: TGTGCCAGCTCACTGACAGAGAGCTCCTATAATTCACCCCTCCACTTT. It encodes CASSLTESSYNSPLHF.

The chain joins TRBV6-1 to TRBJ1-1; no definite D call. Trimming took 1 base from V and 1 from J, leaving 10 bases between them. CDR1 is MNHNS and CDR2 is SASEGT in the germline V gene. CDR3 length: 15 residues. The DNA of the CDR3 is TGTGCCAGCAGTGAAGGCACGACACCGAACACTGAAGCTTTCTTT. Residues: CASSEGTTPNTEAFF.

This chain connects TRBV4-3 to TRBJ1-2; 7 bases match TRBD1. This CDR3 is built from 16 residues. The V segment lost 2 bases and the J segment 8 bases; nucleotides outside the gene matches: 14. CDR1 LGHNA and CDR2 YSLEER come from the germline V gene. CDR3 residues: CASSQPGTVPAIGYTF. Written as DNA, the CDR3 is TGCGCCAGCAGCCAACCAGGGACAGTCCCCGCTATCGGCTACACCTTC.

The V gene is TRBV30, the J gene TRBJ1-1; D remains ambiguous. The CDR3 runs 13 residues. Germline CDR1 reads GTSNPN; CDR2 reads SVGIG (reference sequence). The V and J ends lost 0 bases and 5 bases respectively, with 10 bases between them. The CDR3 region has the DNA TGTGCCTGGAGTGTAACTATTGGAACTGAAGCTTTCTTT. This codes for CAWSVTIGTEAFF.

This sequence joins TRBV28 and TRBJ2-1, with 11 bases lining up with TRBD2. Germline V CDR1 and CDR2: MDHEN, SYDVKM. The CDR3 length is 16 residues. J was trimmed by 10 bases and V by 7 bases; bases with no gene match: 15. CDR3 amino acids: CASTSSELAGEGEQFF. The CDR3 nucleotides are TGTGCCAGCACCTCAAGTGAACTAGCGGGAGAGGGGGAGCAGTTCTTC. The whole variable domain, filled in from reference TRBV28 and TRBJ2-1, reads DVKVTQSSRYLVKRTGEKVFLECVQDMDHENMFWYRQDPGLGLRLIYFSYDVKMKEKGDIPEGYSVSREKKERFSLILESASTNQTSMYLCASTSSELAGEGEQFFGPGTRLTVL.

This clone was seen just once. The chain carries TRBV9 and TRBJ2-3; D possibly corresponds to TRBD1 (5 bases). CDR1 and CDR2 (germline): SGDLS, YYNGEE. The CDR3 totals 12 residues. With 5 bases removed from V and 5 bases from J, the gap between germline ends came to 9 bases. The CDR3 sequence: CASSQGRDTQYF. The CDR3 DNA follows: TGTGCCAGCAGTCAGGGAAGAGATACGCAGTATTTT.

The V call is TRBV19, the J call TRBJ1-1; D uncertain. The V end was cut by 1 base, the J end by 5 bases, with 11 bases between. Germline V lookup: CDR1 LNHDA, CDR2 SQIVND (reference sequence). This CDR3 comprises 14 residues. The DNA for the CDR3 is TGTGCCAGTAGTATAGGAAGGAGGAGAACTGAAGCTTTCTTT. Residues: CASSIGRRRTEAFF.

V is TRBV6-5 and J is TRBJ2-7; TRBD2 agrees at 9 bases. V shed 1 base and J 5 bases; nucleotides not matched to a gene: 6. The germline gives CDR1 MNHEY, CDR2 SVGAGI. The CDR3 is made up of 15 amino acids. The CDR3 sequence: CASSYYSGSVNEQYF. CDR3 nucleotides: TGTGCCAGCAGTTACTATAGCGGGAGTGTCAACGAGCAGTACTTC.

This rearrangement joins TRBV28 to TRBJ1-2; D uncertain. Germline CDR1 is MDHEN and CDR2 is SYDVKM. This CDR3 comprises 12 residues. Trimming pared 6 bases from V and 5 bases from J, leaving 10 bases between. The CDR3 DNA reads TGTGCCAGCAGCTACCCACCGTATGGCTACACCTTC. This gives the protein CASSYPPYGYTF.

The CDR3 here is CASSANRGRRYGYTF. The CDR3 region has the DNA TGTGCCAGCAGTGCAAATAGGGGGCGTAGGTATGGCTACACCTTC. V and J are TRBV25-1 and TRBJ1-2; 7 bases fit TRBD1. This CDR3 is built from 15 residues. Losses at the gene ends were 4 bases for V and 5 bases for J; bases not matched to a gene: 10. Germline V gives CDR1 MGHDK, CDR2 SYGVNS.

The J gene is TRBJ2-7, the V gene TRBV11-2; D might be TRBD1 (6 bases). The germline gives CDR1 SGHAT, CDR2 FQNNGV. Trimming took off 2 bases at V and 3 bases at J, with 11 bases between the two ends. The CDR3 has 14 amino acids. The CDR3 sequence is CASSLSGTLYEQYF. DNA of the CDR3: TGTGCCAGCAGCTTATCCGGGACACTCTACGAGCAGTACTTC.

The rearrangement joins TRBV27 to TRBJ2-1; 9 positions agree with TRBD2. V dropped 2 bases and J dropped 2; count of bases not matched to a gene: 7. CDR3 length: 17 residues. Germline-derived CDR1 and CDR2 are MNHEY and SMNVEV (reference sequence). CDR3 nucleotides: TGTGCCAGCAGTTTAGAGTTGGCGGGAGGGCCCTACAATGAGCAGTTCTTC. This gives the protein CASSLELAGGPYNEQFF.